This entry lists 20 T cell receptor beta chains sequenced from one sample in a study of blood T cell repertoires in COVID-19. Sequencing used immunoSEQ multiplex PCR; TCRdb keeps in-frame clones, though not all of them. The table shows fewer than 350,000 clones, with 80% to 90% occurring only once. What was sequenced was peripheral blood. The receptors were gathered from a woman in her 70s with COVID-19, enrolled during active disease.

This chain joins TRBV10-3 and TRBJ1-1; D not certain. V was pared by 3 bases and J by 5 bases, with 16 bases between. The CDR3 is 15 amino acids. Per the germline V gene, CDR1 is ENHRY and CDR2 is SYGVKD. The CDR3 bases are TGTGCCATCAGTGAAGGTCAGTACCCGACAACTGAAGCTTTCTTT. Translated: CAISEGQYPTTEAFF.

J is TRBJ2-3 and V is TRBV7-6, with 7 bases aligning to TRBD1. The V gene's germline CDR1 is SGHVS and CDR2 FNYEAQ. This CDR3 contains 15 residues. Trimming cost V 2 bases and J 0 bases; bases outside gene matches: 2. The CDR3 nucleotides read TGTGCCAGCAGCTTAACAGGGGCCAGCACAGATACGCAGTATTTT. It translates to CASSLTGASTDTQYF.

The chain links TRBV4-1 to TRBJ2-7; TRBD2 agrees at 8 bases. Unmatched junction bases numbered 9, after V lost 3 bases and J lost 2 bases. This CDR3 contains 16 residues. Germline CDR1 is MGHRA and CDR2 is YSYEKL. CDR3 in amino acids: CASSQGSRGGTYEQYF. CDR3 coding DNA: TGCGCCAGCAGCCAGGGATCCCGCGGGGGGACCTACGAGCAGTACTTC.

CDR3 sequence (DNA): TGTGCCAGCAAATGGTCAACGGGTAACAATCAGCCCCAGCATTTT. Protein: CASKWSTGNNQPQHF. The chain has TRBV2 and TRBJ1-5; the D is unclear. The length of the CDR3 is 15 residues. In germline, CDR1 is SNHLY, CDR2 FYNNEI. Trimming removed 7 bases from V and 3 bases from J, with 16 bases in between. The full variable domain, rest sourced from reference TRBV2 and TRBJ1-5, is EPEVTQTPSHQVTQMGQEVILRCVPISNHLYFYWYRQILGQKVEFLVSFYNNEISEKSEIFDDQFSVERPDGSNFTLKIRSTKLEDSAMYFCASKWSTGNNQPQHFGDGTRLSIL.

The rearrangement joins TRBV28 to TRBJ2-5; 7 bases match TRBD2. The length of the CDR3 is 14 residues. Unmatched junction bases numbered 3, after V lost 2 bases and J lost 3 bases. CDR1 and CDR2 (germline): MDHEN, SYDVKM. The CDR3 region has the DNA TGTGCCAGCAGTTTAGGAGGGACTAAAGAGACCCAGTACTTC. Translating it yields CASSLGGTKETQYF.

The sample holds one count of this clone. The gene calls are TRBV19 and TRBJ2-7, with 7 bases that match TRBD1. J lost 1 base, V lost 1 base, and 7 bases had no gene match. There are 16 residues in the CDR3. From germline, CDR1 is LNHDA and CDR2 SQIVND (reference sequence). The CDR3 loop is CASSIGIGRGSYEQYF. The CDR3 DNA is TGTGCCAGTAGTATAGGAATTGGCAGGGGGTCCTACGAGCAGTACTTC.

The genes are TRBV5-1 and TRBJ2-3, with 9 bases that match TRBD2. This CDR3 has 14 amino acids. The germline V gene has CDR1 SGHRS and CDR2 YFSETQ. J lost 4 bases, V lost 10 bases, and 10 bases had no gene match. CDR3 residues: CARGGGGTADTQYF. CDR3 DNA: TGCGCCCGCGGGGGGGGCGGGACAGCAGATACGCAGTATTTT.

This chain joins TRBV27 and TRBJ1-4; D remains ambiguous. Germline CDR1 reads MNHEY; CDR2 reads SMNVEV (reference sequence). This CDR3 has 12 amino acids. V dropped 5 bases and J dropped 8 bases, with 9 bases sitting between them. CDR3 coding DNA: TGTGCCAGCAGTACTTTCTACGAAAAACTGTTTTTT. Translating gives CASSTFYEKLFF. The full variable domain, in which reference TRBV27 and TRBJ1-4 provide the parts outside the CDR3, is EAQVTQNPRYLITVTGKKLTVTCSQNMNHEYMSWYRQDPGLGLRQIYYSMNVEVTDKGDVPEGYKVSRKEKRNFPLILESPSPNQTSLYFCASSTFYEKLFFGSGTQLSVL.

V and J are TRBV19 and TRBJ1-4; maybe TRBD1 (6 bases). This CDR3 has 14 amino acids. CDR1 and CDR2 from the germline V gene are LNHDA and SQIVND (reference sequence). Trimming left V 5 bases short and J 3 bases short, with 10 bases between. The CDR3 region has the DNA TGTGCCAGTAGTCCGCAGGGGTCTAATGAAAAACTGTTTTTT. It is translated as CASSPQGSNEKLFF.

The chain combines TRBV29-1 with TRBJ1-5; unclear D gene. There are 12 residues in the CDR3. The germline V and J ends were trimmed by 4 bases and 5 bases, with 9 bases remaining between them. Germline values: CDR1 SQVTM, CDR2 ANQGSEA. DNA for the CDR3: TGCAGCGTTGGGCGGGGAGATCAGCCCCAGCATTTT. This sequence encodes CSVGRGDQPQHF.

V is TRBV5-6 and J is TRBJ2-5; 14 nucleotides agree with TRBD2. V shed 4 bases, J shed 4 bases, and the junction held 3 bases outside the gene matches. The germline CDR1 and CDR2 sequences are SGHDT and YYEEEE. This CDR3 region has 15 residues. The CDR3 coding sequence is TGTGCCAGCAGCCCCGGGACTAGCGGGGGAGAGACCCAGTACTTC. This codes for CASSPGTSGGETQYF. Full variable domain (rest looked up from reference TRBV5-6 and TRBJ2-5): DAGVTQSPTHLIKTRGQQVTLRCSPKSGHDTVSWYQQALGQGPQFIFQYYEEEERQRGNFPDRFSGHQFPNYSSELNVNALLLGDSALYLCASSPGTSGGETQYFGPGTRLLVL.

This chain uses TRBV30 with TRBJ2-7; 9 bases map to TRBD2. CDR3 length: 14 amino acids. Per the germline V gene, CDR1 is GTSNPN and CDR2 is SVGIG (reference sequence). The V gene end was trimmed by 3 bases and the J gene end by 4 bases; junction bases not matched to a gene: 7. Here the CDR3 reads CAWRPAGGRYEQYF. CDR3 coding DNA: TGTGCCTGGAGACCAGCGGGGGGCCGGTACGAGCAGTACTTC. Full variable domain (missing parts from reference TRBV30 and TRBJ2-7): SQTIHQWPATLVQPVGSPLSLECTVEGTSNPNLYWYRQAAGRGLQLLFYSVGIGQISSEVPQNLSASRPQDRQFILSSKKLLLSDSGFYLCAWRPAGGRYEQYFGPGTRLTVT.

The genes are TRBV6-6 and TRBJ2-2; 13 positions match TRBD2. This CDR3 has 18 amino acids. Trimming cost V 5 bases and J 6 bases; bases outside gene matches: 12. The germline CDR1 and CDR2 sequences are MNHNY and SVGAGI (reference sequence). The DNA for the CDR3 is TGTGCCAGCAGTCAAAAGACCACGACTAGCGGGGGGCCCGGGGAGCTGTTTTTT. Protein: CASSQKTTTSGGPGELFF.

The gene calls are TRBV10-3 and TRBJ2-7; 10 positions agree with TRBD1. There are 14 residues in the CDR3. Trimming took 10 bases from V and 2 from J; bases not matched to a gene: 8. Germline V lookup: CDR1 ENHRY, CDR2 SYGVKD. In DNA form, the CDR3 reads TGTGCCACCCGGCCCGGGACAGGGGCCTACGAGCAGTACTTC. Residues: CATRPGTGAYEQYF.

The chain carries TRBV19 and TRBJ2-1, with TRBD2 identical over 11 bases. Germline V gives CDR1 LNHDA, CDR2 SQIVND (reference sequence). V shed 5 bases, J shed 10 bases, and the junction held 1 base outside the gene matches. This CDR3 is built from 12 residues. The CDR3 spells CASSRTSGEQFF. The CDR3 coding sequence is TGTGCCAGTAGTCGGACTAGCGGGGAGCAGTTCTTC.

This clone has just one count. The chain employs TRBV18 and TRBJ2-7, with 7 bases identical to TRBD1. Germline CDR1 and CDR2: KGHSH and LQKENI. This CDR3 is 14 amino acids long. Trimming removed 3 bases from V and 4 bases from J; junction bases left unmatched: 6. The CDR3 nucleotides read TGTGCCAGCTCACCCGGGACAGTGGGATACGAGCAGTACTTC. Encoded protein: CASSPGTVGYEQYF.

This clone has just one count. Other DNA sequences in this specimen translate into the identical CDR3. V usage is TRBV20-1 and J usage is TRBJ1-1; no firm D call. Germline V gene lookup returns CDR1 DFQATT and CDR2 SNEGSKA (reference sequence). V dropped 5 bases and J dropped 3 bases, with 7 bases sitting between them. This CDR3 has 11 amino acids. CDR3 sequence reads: CSALGDTEAFF. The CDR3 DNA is TGCAGTGCTCTCGGTGACACTGAAGCTTTCTTT.

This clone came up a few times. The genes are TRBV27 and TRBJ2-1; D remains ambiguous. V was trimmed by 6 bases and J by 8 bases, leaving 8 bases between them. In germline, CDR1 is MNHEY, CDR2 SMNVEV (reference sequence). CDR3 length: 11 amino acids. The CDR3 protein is CASSGVHEQFF. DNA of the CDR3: TGTGCCAGCAGCGGAGTCCATGAGCAGTTCTTC.

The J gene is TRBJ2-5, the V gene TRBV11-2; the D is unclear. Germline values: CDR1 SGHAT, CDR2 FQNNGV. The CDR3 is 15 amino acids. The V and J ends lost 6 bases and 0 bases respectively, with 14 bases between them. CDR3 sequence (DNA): TGTGCCAGCAGGGCGACTCTGCGGTACCAAGAGACCCAGTACTTC. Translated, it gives CASRATLRYQETQYF.

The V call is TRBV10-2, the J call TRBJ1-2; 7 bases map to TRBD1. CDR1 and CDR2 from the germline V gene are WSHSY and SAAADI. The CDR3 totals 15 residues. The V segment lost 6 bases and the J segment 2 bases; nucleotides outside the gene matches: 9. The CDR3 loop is CASRAKQGRNYGYTF. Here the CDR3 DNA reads TGCGCCAGCAGGGCAAAACAGGGGAGGAACTATGGCTACACCTTC.